The present T cell receptor beta chain was sequenced within a study of Graves' ophthalmopathy and Graves' hyperthyroidism. About the research overall: Prior to any treatment, peripheral blood was collected at the time of initial diagnosis.

This clonotype showed up many times. Its antigen is as yet unknown. Study-level points and caveats: A model of 13 signatures distinguished ophthalmopathy from stable hyperthyroidism at around 90% sensitivity and roughly 81% specificity.

TCR beta CDR3 regions were amplified from RNA transcripts. HTBI-primed RT-PCR formed the first round, and a multiplex PCR formed the second. TCRdb passed the multiplex PCR reads through MiXCR, listing each CDR3 protein once. The sample includes more than 300,000 distinct CDR3 sequences, 15% to 19% of them seen just once. The CDR3 is made up of 14 amino acids. Germline V CDR1 and CDR2: SGHAT, FQNNGV. After removal of 3 bases from V and 1 base from J, the junction contained 2 bases not matched to a gene. It was on clinical symptoms, serum thyroxine, TRAb, thyroid ultrasound and orbital computed tomography that diagnosis relied. It was from 8.5 to 10 ml of fresh peripheral blood that the PBMCs came.

This sequence was found in a woman between 18 and 29 years old with stable Graves' hyperthyroidism. This chain links TRBV11-2 with TRBJ1-1; 7 bases line up with TRBD1. The sequenced material came from peripheral blood. In DNA form, the CDR3 reads TGTGCCAGCAGCTTCCGGACAGGGAACACTGAAGCTTTCTTT. Translating it yields CASSFRTGNTEAFF.